This TCR beta chain was recovered during a study of response to subunit inactivated influenza vaccine listed by TCRdb under 2018. Study-wide context: The study used deep quantitative T cell receptor repertoire profiling to track responses to a trivalent subunit inactivated influenza vaccine. On the study overall, not on this receptor specifically: According to the authors, only a limited number of new T cells may be recruited by each seasonal influenza vaccination.

This clonotype was found many times. The clone's antigen remains unknown. No qualities accompany the bases; no much larger clone lies one base away. Sequences SQVTM (CDR1) and ANQGSEA (CDR2) are obtained from the germline V gene. Spanning cysteine to phenylalanine, the CDR3 consists of 12 amino acids. Here the CDR3 DNA is all that survives: 36 bases in frame from base 1. V gives up 6 bases and J gives up 8 bases, and the segment between their germline ends measures 14 bases. Libraries were made using RT-PCR. The sequencer was an Illumina HiSeq 2500. The public reads were run again by TCRdb, first through fastp at Q25 and then through MiXCR, and only productive beta chains were kept. Rows merge per CDR3 protein into single entries with the most common DNA and genes. Recorded for this sample are under 200,000 distinct CDR3 sequences; about 12% of them occurred a single time. The ten largest clones capture 25% to 35% of the sample.

These data were likewise used in another study, on T cells expressing NK-cell markers. Per that second paper: The TCR beta cDNA libraries were made using 5'RACE template switching, a step that added both a universal primer site and unique molecular identifiers. TCR beta-chain repertoires were profiled in sorted CD3+CD56+NKG2C+, CD3+CD56+NKG2C- and CD3+CD56-NKG2C+ T-cell subsets from about 8 donors. Of the eight sequenced donors, seven were found to be HCMV-seropositive and one was found to be HCMV-seronegative. To restrict sorting to alphabetaTCR-expressing T cells, an anti-gammadeltaTCR antibody was added in several experiments. In several donors, the dominant CD3+CD56+NKG2C+ clonotypes were among the top 10 CD8+ clonotypes and accounted for about 1.0-7.5% of CD8+ T cells. Those dominant clonotypes were again the most abundant among CD3+CD56-NKG2C+ cells in a handful of donors, at about 25-65%. Whether the expanded NKG2C-expressing T cell clones were specific for HCMV antigens remained unclear. The eight sequenced donors were randomly selected healthy volunteers, three men and five women. HCMV-specific IgG was detected in serum with a commercial ELISA kit to determine HCMV serostatus. Peripheral blood mononuclear cells were isolated from blood by Ficoll density gradient centrifugation. Magnetic immunoseparation with Miltenyi isolation kits was used to isolate CD4+ and CD8+ T cells from PBMC. Synthesis of cDNA was primed from the TCR beta constant segment and was followed by two consecutive PCR amplification steps. The libraries were sequenced on Illumina HiSeq 2000/2500, MiSeq or NextSeq, producing 2 x 150 bp reads. Reads were demultiplexed and grouped by UMI with MIGEC, and clonotypes were assembled and quantified with MiTCR. To remove erroneous sequences, TCR cDNA sequences were retained only when supported by two or more reads. Downstream repertoire analysis used the tcR package, and clonotypes were matched across fractions by CDR3 nucleotide sequence plus V segment. Antigen specificity was annotated against VDJdb with VDJmatch, allowing one amino acid substitution in CDR3.

The chain was built from TRBV29-1 and TRBJ2-1; the D call is possibly TRBD1 or TRBD2, each sharing 6 bases. Here the sequenced sample was CD8+ T cells sorted from PBMCs, taken less than 13 days after vaccination. The TCR comes from a man between 45 and 60 years old who received an inactivated influenza vaccine. Donor details come from another sample of the same person, matched by shared clones. The CDR3 region: CSVVSRGHEQFF. The bases are TGCAGCGTGGTTAGCCGGGGGCATGAGCAGTTCTTC.